This TCR beta chain was captured by sequencing in a study of CD8+CD57+ T cells in acquired aplastic anemia. TCR beta VDJ combinations and CDR3 sequences were profiled from genomic DNA. TCRdb itself ran the reads through MiXCR, one entry per CDR3 protein. The sample yields about 260,000 distinct CDR3 sequences, 82% seen once. Patients chosen for sequencing had CD8+CD57+ cells that had expanded, as shown by flow cytometry. The blood sampling took place in patients who had so far received no therapy. Trimming shortened V by 10 bases and J by 9 bases, and 22 bases separated the two germline ends. CDR3 length: 13 amino acids. Germline values: CDR1 SNHLY, CDR2 FYNNEI.

Sequencing was carried out using sorted CD4+, CD8+, or CD8+CD57+ T cells (not recorded which) from PBMCs. V usage is TRBV2 and J usage is TRBJ2-7; no definite D call. The clonotype was recovered from a human donor with aplastic anemia. The chain's CDR3 is CATGEELAYTQYF. CDR3 sequence (DNA): TGTGCCACCGGCGAAGAGTTGGCGTATACGCAGTACTTC.